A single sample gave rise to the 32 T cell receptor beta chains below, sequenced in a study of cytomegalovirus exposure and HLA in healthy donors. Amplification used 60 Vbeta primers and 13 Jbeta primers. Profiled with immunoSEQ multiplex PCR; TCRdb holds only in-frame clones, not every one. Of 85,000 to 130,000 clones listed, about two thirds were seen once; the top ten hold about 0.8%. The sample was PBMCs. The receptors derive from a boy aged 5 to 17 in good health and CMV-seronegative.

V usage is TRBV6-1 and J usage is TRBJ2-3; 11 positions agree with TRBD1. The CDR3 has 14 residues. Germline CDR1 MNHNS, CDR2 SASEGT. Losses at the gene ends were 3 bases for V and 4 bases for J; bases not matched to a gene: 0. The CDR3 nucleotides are TGTGCCAGCAGTGAGGACAGGGGGCCAGATACGCAGTATTTT. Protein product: CASSEDRGPDTQYF.

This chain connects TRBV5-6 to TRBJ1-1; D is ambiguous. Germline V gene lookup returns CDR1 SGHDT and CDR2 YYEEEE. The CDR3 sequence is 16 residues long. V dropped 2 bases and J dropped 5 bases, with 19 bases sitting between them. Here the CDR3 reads CASSFTVAFSDTEAFF. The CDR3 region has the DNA TGTGCCAGCAGCTTTACGGTCGCCTTCTCTGATACTGAAGCTTTCTTT.

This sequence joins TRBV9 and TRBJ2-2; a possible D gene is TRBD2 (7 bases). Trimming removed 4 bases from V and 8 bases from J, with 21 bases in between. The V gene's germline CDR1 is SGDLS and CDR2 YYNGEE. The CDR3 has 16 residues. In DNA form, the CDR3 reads TGTGCCAGCAGCCCGACCCCGGGGGGCCCTGGAGGGGAGCTGTTTTTT. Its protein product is CASSPTPGGPGGELFF.

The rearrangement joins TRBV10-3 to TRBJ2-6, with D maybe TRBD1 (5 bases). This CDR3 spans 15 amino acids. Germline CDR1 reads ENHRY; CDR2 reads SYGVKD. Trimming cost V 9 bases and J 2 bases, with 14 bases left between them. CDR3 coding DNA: TGTGCCATAATTAATGACAGCACTGGGGCCAACGTCCTGACTTTC. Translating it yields CAIINDSTGANVLTF.

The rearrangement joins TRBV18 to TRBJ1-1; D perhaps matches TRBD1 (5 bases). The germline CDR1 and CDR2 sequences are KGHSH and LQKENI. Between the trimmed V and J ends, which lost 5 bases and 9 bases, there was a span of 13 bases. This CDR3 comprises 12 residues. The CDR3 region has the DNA TGTGCCAGCTCAGGCGGGGGGATCCAAGCTTTCTTT. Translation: CASSGGGIQAFF.

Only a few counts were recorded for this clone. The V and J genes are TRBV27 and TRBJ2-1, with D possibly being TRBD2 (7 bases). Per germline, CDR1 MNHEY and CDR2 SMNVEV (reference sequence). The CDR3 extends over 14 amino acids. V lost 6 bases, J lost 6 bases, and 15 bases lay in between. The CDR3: CASRSGLGGNEQFF. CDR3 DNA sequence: TGTGCCAGCAGATCCGGACTAGGGGGCAATGAGCAGTTCTTC.

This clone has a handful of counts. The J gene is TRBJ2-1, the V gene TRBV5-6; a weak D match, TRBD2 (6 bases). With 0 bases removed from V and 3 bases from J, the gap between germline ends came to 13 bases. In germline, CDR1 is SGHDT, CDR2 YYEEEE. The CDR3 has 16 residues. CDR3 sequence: CASSLDPTRLYNEQFF. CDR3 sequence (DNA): TGTGCCAGCAGCTTGGACCCGACTAGGCTCTACAATGAGCAGTTCTTC.

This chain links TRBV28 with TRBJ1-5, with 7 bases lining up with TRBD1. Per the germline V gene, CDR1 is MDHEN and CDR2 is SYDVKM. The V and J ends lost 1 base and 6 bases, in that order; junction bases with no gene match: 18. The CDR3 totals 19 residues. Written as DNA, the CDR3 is TGTGCCAGCAGTTTATCCCTAATACGACAGGGCAGGGAAGGTCAGCCCCAGCATTTT. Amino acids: CASSLSLIRQGREGQPQHF.

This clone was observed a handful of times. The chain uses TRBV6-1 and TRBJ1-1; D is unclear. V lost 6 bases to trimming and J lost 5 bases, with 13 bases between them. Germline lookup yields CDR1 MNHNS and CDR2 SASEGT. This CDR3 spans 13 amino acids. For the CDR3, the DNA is TGTGCCAGCAGGGAGGCGGGAGGTACTGAAGCTTTCTTT. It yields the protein CASREAGGTEAFF.

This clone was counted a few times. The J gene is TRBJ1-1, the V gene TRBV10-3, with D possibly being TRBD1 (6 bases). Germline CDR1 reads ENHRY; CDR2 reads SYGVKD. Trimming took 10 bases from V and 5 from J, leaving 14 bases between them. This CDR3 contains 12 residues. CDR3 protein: CATASTGTEAFF. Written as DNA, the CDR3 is TGTGCCACCGCCTCGACAGGAACTGAAGCTTTCTTT.

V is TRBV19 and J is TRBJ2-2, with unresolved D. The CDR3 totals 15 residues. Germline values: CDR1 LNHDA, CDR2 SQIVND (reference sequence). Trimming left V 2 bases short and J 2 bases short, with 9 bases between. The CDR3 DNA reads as TGTGCCAGTAGTATACGACTGGTAAACACCGGGGAGCTGTTTTTT. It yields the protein CASSIRLVNTGELFF.

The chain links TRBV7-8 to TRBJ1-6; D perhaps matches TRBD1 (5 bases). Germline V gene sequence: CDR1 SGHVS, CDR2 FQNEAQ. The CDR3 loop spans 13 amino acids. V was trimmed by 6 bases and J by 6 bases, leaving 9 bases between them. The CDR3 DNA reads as TGTGCCAGCAGGCGACAGTTTAATTCACCCCTCCACTTT. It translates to CASRRQFNSPLHF. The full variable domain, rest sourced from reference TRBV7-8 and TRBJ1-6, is GAGVSQSPRYKVAKRGQDVALRCDPISGHVSLFWYQQALGQGPEFLTYFQNEAQLDKSGLPSDRFFAERPEGSVSTLKIQRTQQEDSAVYLCASRRQFNSPLHFGNGTRLTVT.

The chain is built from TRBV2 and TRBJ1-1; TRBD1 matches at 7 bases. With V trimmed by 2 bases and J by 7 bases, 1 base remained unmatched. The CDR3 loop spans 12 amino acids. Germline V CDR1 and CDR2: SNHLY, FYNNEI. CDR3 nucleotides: TGTGCCAGCAGTGAAAGGGACAGTGAAGCTTTCTTT. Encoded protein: CASSERDSEAFF.

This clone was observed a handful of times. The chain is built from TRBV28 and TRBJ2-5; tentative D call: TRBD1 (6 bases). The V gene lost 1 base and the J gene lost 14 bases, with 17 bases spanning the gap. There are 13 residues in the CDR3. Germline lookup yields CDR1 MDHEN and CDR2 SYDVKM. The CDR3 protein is CASSLLGRGPLYF. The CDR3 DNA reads TGTGCCAGCAGTTTATTGGGCAGGGGCCCACTTTACTTC. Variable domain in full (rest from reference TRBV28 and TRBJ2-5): DVKVTQSSRYLVKRTGEKVFLECVQDMDHENMFWYRQDPGLGLRLIYFSYDVKMKEKGDIPEGYSVSREKKERFSLILESASTNQTSMYLCASSLLGRGPLYFGPGTRLLVL.

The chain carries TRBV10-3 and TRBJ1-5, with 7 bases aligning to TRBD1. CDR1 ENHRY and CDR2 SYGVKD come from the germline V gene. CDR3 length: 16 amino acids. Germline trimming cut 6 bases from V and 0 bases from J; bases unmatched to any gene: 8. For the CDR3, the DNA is TGTGCCATCAGCCGGGACAGCCCTTATAGCAATCAGCCCCAGCATTTT. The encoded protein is CAISRDSPYSNQPQHF.

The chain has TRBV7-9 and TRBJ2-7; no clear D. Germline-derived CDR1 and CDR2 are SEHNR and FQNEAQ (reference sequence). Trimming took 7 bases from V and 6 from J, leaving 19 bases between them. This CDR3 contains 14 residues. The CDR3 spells CASTPDLTSGEQYF. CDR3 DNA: TGTGCCAGCACCCCAGATCTTACATCAGGCGAGCAGTACTTC. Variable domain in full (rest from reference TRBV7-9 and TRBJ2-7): DTGVSQNPRHKITKRGQNVTFRCDPISEHNRLYWYRQTLGQGPEFLTYFQNEAQLEKSRLLSDRFSAERPKGSFSTLEIQRTEQGDSAMYLCASTPDLTSGEQYFGPGTRLTVT.

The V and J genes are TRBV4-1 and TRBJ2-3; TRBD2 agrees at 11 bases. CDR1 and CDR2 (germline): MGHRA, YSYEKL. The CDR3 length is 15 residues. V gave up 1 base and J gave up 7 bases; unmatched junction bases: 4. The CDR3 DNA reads TGCGCCAGCAGCCAAGCCCTAGCGGGGGGATATACGCAGTATTTT. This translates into CASSQALAGGYTQYF.

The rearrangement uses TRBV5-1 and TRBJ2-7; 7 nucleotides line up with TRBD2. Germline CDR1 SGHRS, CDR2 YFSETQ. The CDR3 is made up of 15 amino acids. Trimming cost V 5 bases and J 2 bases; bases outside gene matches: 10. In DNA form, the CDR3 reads TGCGCCAGCAGGATACTAGCGAGTAGTCCCTACGAGCAGTACTTC. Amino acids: CASRILASSPYEQYF.

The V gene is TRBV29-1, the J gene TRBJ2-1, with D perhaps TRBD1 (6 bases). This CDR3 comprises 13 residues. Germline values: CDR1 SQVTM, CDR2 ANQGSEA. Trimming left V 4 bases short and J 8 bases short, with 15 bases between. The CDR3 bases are TGCAGCGTTGTCAAATTACAGGGCTATGAGCAGTTCTTC. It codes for CSVVKLQGYEQFF.

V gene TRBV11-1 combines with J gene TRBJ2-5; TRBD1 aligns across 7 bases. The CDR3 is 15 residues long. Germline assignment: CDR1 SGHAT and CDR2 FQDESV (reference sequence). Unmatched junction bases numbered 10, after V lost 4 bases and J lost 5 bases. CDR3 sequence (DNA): TGTGCCAGCAGCTCCGGAACAGGGGATGGGGAGACCCAGTACTTC. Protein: CASSSGTGDGETQYF.

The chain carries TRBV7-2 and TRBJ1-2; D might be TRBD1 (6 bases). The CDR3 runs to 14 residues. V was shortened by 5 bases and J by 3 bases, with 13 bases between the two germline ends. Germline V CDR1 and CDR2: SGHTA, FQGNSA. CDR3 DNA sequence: TGTGCCAGCAGCGGGGGCGACAGCTACTATGGCTACACCTTC. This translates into CASSGGDSYYGYTF.

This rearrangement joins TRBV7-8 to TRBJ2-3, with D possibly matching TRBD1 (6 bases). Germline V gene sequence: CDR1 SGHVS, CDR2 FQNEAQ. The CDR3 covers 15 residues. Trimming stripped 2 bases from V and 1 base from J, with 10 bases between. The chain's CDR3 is CASSLLGGGTDTQYF. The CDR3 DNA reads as TGTGCCAGCAGCTTACTAGGGGGTGGCACAGATACGCAGTATTTT. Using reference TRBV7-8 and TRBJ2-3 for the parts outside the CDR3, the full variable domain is GAGVSQSPRYKVAKRGQDVALRCDPISGHVSLFWYQQALGQGPEFLTYFQNEAQLDKSGLPSDRFFAERPEGSVSTLKIQRTQQEDSAVYLCASSLLGGGTDTQYFGPGTRLTVL.

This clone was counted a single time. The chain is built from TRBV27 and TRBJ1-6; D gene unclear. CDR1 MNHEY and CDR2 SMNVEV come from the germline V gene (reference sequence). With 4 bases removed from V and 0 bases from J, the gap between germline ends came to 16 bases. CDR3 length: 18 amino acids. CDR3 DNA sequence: TGTGCCAGCAGTTCCCTACTCCTCGACACCTCCTATAATTCACCCCTCCACTTT. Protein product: CASSSLLLDTSYNSPLHF.

For the CDR3, the DNA is TGTGCCAGCAGTCAACAGGGGAGCTCCTACGAGCAGTACGTC. Translated, it gives CASSQQGSSYEQYV. The V call is TRBV2, the J call TRBJ2-7, with 7 bases identical to TRBD1. J was trimmed by 0 bases and V by 5 bases; bases with no gene match: 4. The CDR3 runs 14 residues. The germline gives CDR1 SNHLY, CDR2 FYNNEI.

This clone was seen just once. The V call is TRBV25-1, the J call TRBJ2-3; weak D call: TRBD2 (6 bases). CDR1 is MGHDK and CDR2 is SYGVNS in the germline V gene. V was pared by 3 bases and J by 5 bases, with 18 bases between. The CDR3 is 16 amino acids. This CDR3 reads CASSEYGTGDVDTQYF. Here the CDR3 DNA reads TGTGCCAGCAGTGAGTACGGGACTGGGGATGTAGATACGCAGTATTTT.

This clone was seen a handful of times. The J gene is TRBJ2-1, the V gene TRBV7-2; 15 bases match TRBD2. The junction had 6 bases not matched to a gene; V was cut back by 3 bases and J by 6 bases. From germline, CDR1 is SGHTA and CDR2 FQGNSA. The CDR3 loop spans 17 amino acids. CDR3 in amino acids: CASSLGLAGGGGNEQFF. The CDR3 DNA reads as TGTGCCAGCAGCTTGGGACTAGCGGGAGGAGGGGGCAATGAGCAGTTCTTC. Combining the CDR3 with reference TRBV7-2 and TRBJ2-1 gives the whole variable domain GAGVSQSPSNKVTEKGKDVELRCDPISGHTALYWYRQSLGQGLEFLIYFQGNSAPDKSGLPSDRFSAERTGGSVSTLTIQRTQQEDSAVYLCASSLGLAGGGGNEQFFGPGTRLTVL.

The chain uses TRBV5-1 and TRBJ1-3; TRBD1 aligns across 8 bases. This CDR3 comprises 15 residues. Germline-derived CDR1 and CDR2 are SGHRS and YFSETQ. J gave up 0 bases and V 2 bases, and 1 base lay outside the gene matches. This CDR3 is CASSFTGGSGNTIYF. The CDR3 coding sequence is TGCGCCAGCAGCTTTACAGGGGGCTCTGGAAACACCATATATTTT.

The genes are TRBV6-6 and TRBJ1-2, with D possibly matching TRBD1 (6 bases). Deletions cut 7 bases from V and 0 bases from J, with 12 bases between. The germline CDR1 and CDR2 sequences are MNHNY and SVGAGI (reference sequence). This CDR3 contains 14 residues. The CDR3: CASIGQSSNYGYTF. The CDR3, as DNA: TGTGCCAGCATCGGACAGTCATCTAACTATGGCTACACCTTC.

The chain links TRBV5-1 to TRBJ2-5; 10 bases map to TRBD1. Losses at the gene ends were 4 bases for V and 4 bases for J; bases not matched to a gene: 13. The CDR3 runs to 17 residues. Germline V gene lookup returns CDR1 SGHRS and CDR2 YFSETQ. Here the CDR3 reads CASSPDPTGGLGETQYF. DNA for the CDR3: TGCGCCAGCAGCCCAGATCCGACAGGGGGCCTCGGAGAGACCCAGTACTTC.

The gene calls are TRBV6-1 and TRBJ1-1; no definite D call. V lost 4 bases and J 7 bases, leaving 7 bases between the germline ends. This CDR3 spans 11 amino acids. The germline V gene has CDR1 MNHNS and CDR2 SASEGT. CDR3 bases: TGTGCCAGCAGTGTGATAGATGAAGCTTTCTTT. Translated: CASSVIDEAFF.

This chain's CDR3 is CSVEVRDSLNTEAFF. As DNA, the CDR3 is TGCAGCGTTGAAGTCCGGGACAGTCTGAACACTGAAGCTTTCTTT. The chain has TRBV29-1 and TRBJ1-1, with TRBD1 matching 7 bases. This CDR3 is 15 amino acids long. CDR1 SQVTM and CDR2 ANQGSEA come from the germline V gene. J gave up 0 bases and V 1 base, and 5 bases lay outside the gene matches.

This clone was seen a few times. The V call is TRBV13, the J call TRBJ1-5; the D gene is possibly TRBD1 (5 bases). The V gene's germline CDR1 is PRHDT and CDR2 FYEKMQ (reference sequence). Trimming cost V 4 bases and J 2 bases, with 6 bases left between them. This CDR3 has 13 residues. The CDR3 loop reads CASSWGGNQPQHF. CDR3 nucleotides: TGTGCCAGCAGCTGGGGGGGCAATCAGCCCCAGCATTTT.